This TCR beta chain was recorded in a study of response to subunit inactivated influenza vaccine (dated by TCRdb to the late 2010s). About the full investigation: Deep quantitative T cell receptor repertoire profiling was used in the study to track responses to a trivalent subunit inactivated influenza vaccine.

Remarks on this clonotype: The target of this receptor is not known. Nothing much larger sits one base from this clone, and base qualities are not available.

Libraries were built with RT-PCR. For sequencing, an Illumina HiSeq 2500 was employed. The public sequencing data were trimmed at Q25 with fastp and processed into clonotypes with MiXCR by TCRdb, which kept only in-frame beta chains. One record per CDR3 amino acid sequence lists the most common genes and DNA. Within this sample are more than 150,000 distinct CDR3 sequences, with 7.5% to 10% of them counted one time only. 11% of the sample comes from the top ten. The investigation overall reported the following: It was suggested by the authors that each seasonal influenza vaccination may recruit only a limited number of new T cells.

The sequencing here drew on non-naive T cells sorted from PBMCs, taken on the day of vaccination. The cell subset or site label for this specimen denotes: memory T cell fraction. This receptor was identified in a man in his fifties or sixties who received an inactivated influenza vaccine. Donor details come from another sample of the same person, matched by shared clones.

The nucleotides are TGTGCCTGGACCTCCACAGACGGTATCTATGGCTACACCTTC. The translation is CAWTSTDGIYGYTF. The V and J genes are TRBV30 and TRBJ1-2; the D gene cannot be resolved reliably. The V and J ends are trimmed by 4 bases and 4 bases, leaving 16 bases between them. Reading from cysteine to phenylalanine, the CDR3 counts 14 amino acids. Solely the CDR3 DNA is kept, with 42 bases framed from the first base. CDR1 and CDR2 were assigned from the germline V gene (reference sequence) as GTSNPN and SVGIG.